This T cell receptor beta chain originates from a study of T cell repertoires in cytomegalovirus infection. Whole-study context: Based on public TCR beta signatures, there were indications of CMV infection and of a matching HLA type.

This clonotype was recorded a few times. No antigen is known for it. This CDR3 has 19 residues. Trimming stripped 1 base from V and 0 bases from J, with 20 bases between. The germline gives CDR1 LGHNA, CDR2 YNFKEQ. TCRdb reprocessed the reads via MiXCR and lists one record per CDR3 protein. The sample carries about a million distinct CDR3 sequences, around a third recorded once. This TCR was recovered from a human donor in good health (CMV status not recorded). Some clones in this sample may be carry-over from other donors' samples. The sequencing here drew on cultured CD8+ T cells from PBMCs, taken from culture after CMV antigen stimulation. The V and J genes are TRBV4-2 and TRBJ2-3, with D possibly matching TRBD2 (6 bases). The CDR3: CASSQVGKRAGPSTDTQYF. For the CDR3, the DNA is TGTGCCAGCAGCCAAGTAGGGAAGCGAGCGGGCCCTAGCACAGATACGCAGTATTTT.